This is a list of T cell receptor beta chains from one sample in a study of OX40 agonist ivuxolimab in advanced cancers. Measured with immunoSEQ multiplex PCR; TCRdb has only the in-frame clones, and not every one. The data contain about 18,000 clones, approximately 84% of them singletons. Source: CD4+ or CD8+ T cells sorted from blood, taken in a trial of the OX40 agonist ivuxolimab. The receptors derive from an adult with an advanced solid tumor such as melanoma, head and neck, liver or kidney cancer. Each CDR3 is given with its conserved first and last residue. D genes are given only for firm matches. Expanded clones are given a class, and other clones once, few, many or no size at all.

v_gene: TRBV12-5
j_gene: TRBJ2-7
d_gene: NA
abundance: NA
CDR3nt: TGTGCTAGTGGTTTGTCTGGGAACGAGCAGTACTTC
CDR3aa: CASGLSGNEQYF

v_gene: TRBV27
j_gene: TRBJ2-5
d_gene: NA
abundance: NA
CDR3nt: TGTGCCAGCAGCAACAGCCAAGAGACCCAGTACTTC
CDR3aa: CASSNSQETQYF

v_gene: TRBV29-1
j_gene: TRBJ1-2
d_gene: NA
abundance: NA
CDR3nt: TGCAGCGTTCCCCCGGGCTACACCTTC
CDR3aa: CSVPPGYTF

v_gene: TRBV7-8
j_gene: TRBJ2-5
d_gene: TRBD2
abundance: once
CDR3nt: TGTGCCAGCAGCTTTAGACTAGCGGGGGCGGTAGAGACCCAGTACTTC
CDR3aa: CASSFRLAGAVETQYF

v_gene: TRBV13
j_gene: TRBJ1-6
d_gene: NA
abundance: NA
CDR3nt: TGTGCCAGCAGCTGGACAGAAAGCTCACCCCTCCACTTT
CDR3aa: CASSWTESSPLHF

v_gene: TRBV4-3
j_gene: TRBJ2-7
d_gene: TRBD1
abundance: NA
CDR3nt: TGCGCCAGCAGCCGAGACAGGGGGAGAAACGAGCAGTACTTC
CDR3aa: CASSRDRGRNEQYF

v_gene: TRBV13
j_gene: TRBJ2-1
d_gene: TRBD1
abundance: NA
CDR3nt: TGTGCCAGCAGCTTTCGAACGGCTGACTTGAGCGGGACAGGGTTTCTCAATGAGCAGTTCTTC
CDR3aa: CASSFRTADLSGTGFLNEQFF

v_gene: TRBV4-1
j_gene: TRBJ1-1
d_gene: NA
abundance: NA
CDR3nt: TGCGCCAGCAGCCAAGATGGGGGAGGGAGCACTGAAGCTTTCTTT
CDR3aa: CASSQDGGGSTEAFF

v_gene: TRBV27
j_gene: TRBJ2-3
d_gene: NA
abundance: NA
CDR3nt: TGTGCCAGCAGTTCCCTCGGGCCATTCCCAGATACGCAGTATTTT
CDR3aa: CASSSLGPFPDTQYF

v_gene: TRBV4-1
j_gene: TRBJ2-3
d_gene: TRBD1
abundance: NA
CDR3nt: TGCGCCAGCAGACGAGGACAGGGGGCCCGGGATACGCAGTATTTT
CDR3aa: CASRRGQGARDTQYF

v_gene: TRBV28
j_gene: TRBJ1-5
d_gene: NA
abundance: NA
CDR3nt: TGTGCCAGCATCCTTGGGGGGGGGCTACACCTCGGCAATCAGCCCCAGCATTTT
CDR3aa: CASILGGGLHLGNQPQHF

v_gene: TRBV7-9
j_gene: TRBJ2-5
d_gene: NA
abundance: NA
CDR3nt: TGTGCCAGCAGCTTAGTTGGAGGGTACGAGACCCAGTACTTC
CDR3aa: CASSLVGGYETQYF

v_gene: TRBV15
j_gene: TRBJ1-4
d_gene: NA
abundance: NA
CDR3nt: TGTGCCACCAGCAGACCATCTGACGGTAATGAAAAACTGTTTTTT
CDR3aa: CATSRPSDGNEKLFF

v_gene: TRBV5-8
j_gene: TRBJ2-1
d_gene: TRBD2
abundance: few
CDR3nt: TGTGCCAGCAGCTTGGAAGCGGGAGGGGGCAATGAGCAGTTCTTC
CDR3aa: CASSLEAGGGNEQFF

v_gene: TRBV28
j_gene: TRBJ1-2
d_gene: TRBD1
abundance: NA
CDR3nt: TGTGCCAGCAGTTTTTTTACCGACAGGGCTACCTATGGCTACACCTTC
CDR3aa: CASSFFTDRATYGYTF

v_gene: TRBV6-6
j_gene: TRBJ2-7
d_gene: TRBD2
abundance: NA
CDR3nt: TGTGCCAGCAGTTTCGGGGGGACCGCGACCTACGAGCAGTACTTC
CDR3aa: CASSFGGTATYEQYF

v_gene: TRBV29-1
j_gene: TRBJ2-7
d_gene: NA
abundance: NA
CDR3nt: TGCAGCGTTGAAACCCCTGTTTTGAGTGGGAGCGAGCAGTACTTC
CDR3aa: CSVETPVLSGSEQYF

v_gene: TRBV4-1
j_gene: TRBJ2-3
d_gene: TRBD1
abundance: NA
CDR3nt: TGCGCCAGCAGCCAAGAACCTCCGACAGGGGAAGATACGCAGTATTTT
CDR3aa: CASSQEPPTGEDTQYF

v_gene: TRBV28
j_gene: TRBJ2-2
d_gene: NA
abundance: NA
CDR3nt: TGTGCCAGCAGTTTGCCGGACACCGGGGAGCTGTTTTTT
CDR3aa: CASSLPDTGELFF

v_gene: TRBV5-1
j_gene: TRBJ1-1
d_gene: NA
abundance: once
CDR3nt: TGCGCCAGCAGCTTGGGTCCAGGCCTCACTGAAGCTTTCTTT
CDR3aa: CASSLGPGLTEAFF

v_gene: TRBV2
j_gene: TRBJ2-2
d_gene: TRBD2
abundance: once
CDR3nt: TGTGCCAGCAGTGACTTCTCTAGCGGGGGGGTAACCGGGGAGCTGTTTTTT
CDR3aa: CASSDFSSGGVTGELFF

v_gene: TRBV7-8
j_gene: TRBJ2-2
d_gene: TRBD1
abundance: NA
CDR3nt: TGTGCCAGCAGCTTAGGGGACAGATTAGAAACCGGGGAGCTGTTTTTT
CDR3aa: CASSLGDRLETGELFF

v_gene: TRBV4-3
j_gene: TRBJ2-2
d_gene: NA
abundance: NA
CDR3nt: TGCGCCAGCAGCCAAGATATCTCCGGGGAGCTGTTTTTT
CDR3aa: CASSQDISGELFF

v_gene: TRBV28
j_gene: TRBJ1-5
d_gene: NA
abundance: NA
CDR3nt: TGTGCCAGCAGTCCAGACAGGTTAAGCAATCAGCCCCAGCATTTT
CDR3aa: CASSPDRLSNQPQHF

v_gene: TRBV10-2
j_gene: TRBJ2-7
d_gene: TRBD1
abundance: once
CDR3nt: TGCGCCATCGCGGTACAGGGGGCTCTCGAGCAGTACTTC
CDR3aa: CAIAVQGALEQYF

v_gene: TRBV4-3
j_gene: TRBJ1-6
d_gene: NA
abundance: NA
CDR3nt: TGCGCCAGCAGCCAAGGGGGTTTGGATTCACCCCTCCACTTT
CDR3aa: CASSQGGLDSPLHF

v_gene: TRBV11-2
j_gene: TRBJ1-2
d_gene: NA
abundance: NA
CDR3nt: TGTGCCAGCAGCTCCAAGACAAACTATGGCTACACCTTC
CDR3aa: CASSSKTNYGYTF

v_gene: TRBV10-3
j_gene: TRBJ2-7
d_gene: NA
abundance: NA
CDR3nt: TGTGCCATCAGGGACCTGAACGGGGGCTACGAGCAGTACTTC
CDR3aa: CAIRDLNGGYEQYF

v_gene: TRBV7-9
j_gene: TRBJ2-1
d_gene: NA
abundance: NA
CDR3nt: TGTGCCAGTATGACCAATGAGCAGTTCTTC
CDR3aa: CASMTNEQFF

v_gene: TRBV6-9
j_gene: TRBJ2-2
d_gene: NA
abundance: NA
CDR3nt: TGTGCCAGCAGTTACTCGGCCGCCGGGGAGCTGTTTTTT
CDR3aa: CASSYSAAGELFF

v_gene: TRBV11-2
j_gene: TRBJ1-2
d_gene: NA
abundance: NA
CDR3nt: TGTGCCAGCAGCTTAGTGGCAGCAGGGGCCGAGGATGGCTACACCTTC
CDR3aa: CASSLVAAGAEDGYTF

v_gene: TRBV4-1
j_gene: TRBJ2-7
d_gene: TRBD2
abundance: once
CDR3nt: TGCGCCAGCAGCCAAGAGGGACTAGTAAATTCCTACGAGCAGTACTTC
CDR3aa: CASSQEGLVNSYEQYF

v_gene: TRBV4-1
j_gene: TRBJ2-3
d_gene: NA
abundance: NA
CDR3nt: TGCGCCAGCAGCCAAGTTGGGGTAGATACGCAGTATTTT
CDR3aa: CASSQVGVDTQYF

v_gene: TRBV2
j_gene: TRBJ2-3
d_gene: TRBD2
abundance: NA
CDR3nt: TGTGCCAGCAATAGCCCAGCGGGGGGGAGCACAGATACGCAGTATTTT
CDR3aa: CASNSPAGGSTDTQYF

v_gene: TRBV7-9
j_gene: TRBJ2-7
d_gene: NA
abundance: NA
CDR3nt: TGTGCCAGCAGCCCCCTGACGGAGGAGCAGTACTTC
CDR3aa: CASSPLTEEQYF

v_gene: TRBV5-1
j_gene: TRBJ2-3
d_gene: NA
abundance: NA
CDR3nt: TGCGCCAGCAGCTTGAGGAGCCCCACAGATACGCAGTATTTT
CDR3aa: CASSLRSPTDTQYF

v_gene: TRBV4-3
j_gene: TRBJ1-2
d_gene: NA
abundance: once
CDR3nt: TGCGCCAGCAGCCTGGGACACATCCAGATCTTC
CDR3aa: CASSLGHIQIF

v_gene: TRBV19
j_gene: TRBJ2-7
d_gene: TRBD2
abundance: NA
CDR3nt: TGTGCCAGTAGTGCGTCCGGGAGGTCCTACGAGCAGTGCTTC
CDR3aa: CASSASGRSYEQCF

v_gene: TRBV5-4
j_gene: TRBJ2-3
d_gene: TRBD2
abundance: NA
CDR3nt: TGTGCCAGCAGCCTTACTAGCGGGGGGCCGCTCCATTCTCCCACAGATACGCAGTATTTT
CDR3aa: CASSLTSGGPLHSPTDTQYF

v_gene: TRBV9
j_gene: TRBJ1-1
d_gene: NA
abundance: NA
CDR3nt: TGTGCCAGCAGCGGGGCTAACACTGAAGCTTTCTTT
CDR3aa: CASSGANTEAFF

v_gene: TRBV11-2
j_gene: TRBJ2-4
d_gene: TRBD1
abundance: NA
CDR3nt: TGTGCCAGCAGCTTAGGAGGGGACAGGACGCAGTACTTC
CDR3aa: CASSLGGDRTQYF

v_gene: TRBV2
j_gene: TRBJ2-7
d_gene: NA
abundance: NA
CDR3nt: TGTGCCAGCAGCGAGGCGTGGGCCATGTACGAGCAGTACTTC
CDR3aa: CASSEAWAMYEQYF

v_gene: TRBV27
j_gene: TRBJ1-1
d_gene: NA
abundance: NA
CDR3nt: TGTGCCAGCAGTCCCAGGGGCGTATCTGAAGCTTTCTTT
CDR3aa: CASSPRGVSEAFF

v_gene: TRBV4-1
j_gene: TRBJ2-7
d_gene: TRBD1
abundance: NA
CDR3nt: TGCGCCAGCAGCCTTCCTCACCTTACCGCAACAGGGGCCTACGAGCAGTACTTC
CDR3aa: CASSLPHLTATGAYEQYF

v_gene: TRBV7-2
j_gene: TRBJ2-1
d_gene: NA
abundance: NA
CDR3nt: TGTGCCAGCAGCGTCCCGGGACTCCTAGATCGAAATGAGCAGTTCTTC
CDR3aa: CASSVPGLLDRNEQFF